This TCR beta chain was profiled in a study of cytomegalovirus exposure and HLA in healthy donors (TCRdb year 2017). At the level of the whole study: An earlier analysis of some 620 of the donors reported 276 Gb of sequence data and 117 million unique TCR beta sequences obtained from about 170 million T cells. An early release covering 550 to 700 HLA-typed donors comprised about 300 gigabases of sequencing data and around 80 million unique TCR sequences. Of the 300 to 400 genotyped donors, 81% fell in the genetic ancestry cluster associated with self-reported Caucasian donors. The aim of the study was to test whether cataloging public T cell receptors could identify signatures of past pathogen exposure. The T cell repertoires of roughly 660 subjects were profiled by immunosequencing and related to cytomegalovirus serostatus. A separate validation cohort of 100 to 150 different subjects was used in addition to the roughly 700-subject first cohort. High-throughput TCR immunosequencing, statistical association of individual TCRs with disease status, and machine learning were combined to predict cytomegalovirus infection status. A later analysis re-analyzed previously published TCR beta repertoires from 600 to 850 donors and added high-resolution HLA genotyping to study TCR occurrence patterns. Rather than using new phenotypic data, the later analysis identified candidate immune exposures from TCR beta sequences and from how often those sequences occurred across donors. An earlier analysis of some 600 of the donors applied high-throughput TCR beta sequencing to assess whether each TCR beta V gene segment acted as functional or pseudogenic. Donor age, sex, ethnicity and CMV serostatus were collected together with the repertoire data. In a later genetic analysis, genome-wide SNP genotypes for about 60% of the 666 donors were used, and that subset was treated as a discovery cohort. All discovery cohort repertoires had been generated using a single sequencing platform. Both class I and class II loci were covered by HLA typing, at four-digit resolution. Typing coverage differed by locus: A, B, C, DRB1 and DQB1 were typed in roughly 620-630 donors, DQA1 in 522, DPA1 in nearly 610, and DPB1 in approximately 450. About five DR-DQ haplotypes were treated as single units for association and clustering because of strong linkage in the cohort. Among about 400 genotyped donors of the cohort, an average of approximately 240,000 unique TCR beta nucleotide sequences was sequenced per donor, of which 15% to 20% were non-productive.

Points the paper makes about the study in general: In an earlier analysis of approximately 590 of the donors, most TCR beta V segments appeared in productive rearrangements about 90% or about 30% of the time, broadly matching IMGT annotations. Only TCR beta chains were sequenced in this cohort, and the absence of alpha or paired-chain data limited detectable features. Because some donors lacked HLA typing at each locus, the association tests relied only on the typed subset. A cluster of highly shared sequence variants was judged likely to represent a technical artifact of the sequencing pipeline. The only immune exposure information available for the cohort was CMV serostatus. In a later analysis, most CMV-associated TCR beta chains were found to appear HLA-restricted, with HLA associations seemingly driven largely by CMV exposure. In a later genetic analysis, a missense DCLRE1C variant was associated with V-gene and J-gene trimming of TCR beta chains, and the association was replicated in an independent cohort. A few of the identified cytomegalovirus-associated TCR beta chains were confirmed in vitro to be specific for cytomegalovirus antigens. A further reported finding was that TCR beta sequences accurately predicted the HLA-A and HLA-B alleles for most subjects in the first cohort. In a later analysis, TCR association rates were found to vary across HLA loci, with the most associated TCRs seen for DRB1 alleles and the fewest for HLA-C alleles. Linkage disequilibrium might explain the correlated functional status among segregating V segments, but an unknown experimental factor could not be ruled out. Roughly uniform sequencing depth across donors was assumed in presence/absence analyses, although this assumption may not hold. A later genetic analysis reported fewer N-insertions in productive TCRs among donors in an Asian-associated ancestry cluster than the roughly 670-donor mean. The classifier was reported to diagnose cytomegalovirus status with high specificity and sensitivity in both the original cohort and the validation cohort. In the study, around 160 TCR beta chains were listed as associated with cytomegalovirus. In a later analysis, some 18,000 TCR beta sequences were associated with specific HLA alleles at a false discovery rate of 0.05. The authors suggested that the approach could potentially be extended to other disease states and immunological phenotypes. Assigning TCR associations to individual alleles was difficult when HLA alleles, especially DR and DQ, strongly co-occurred. Compared with equally common non-associated chains, HLA-associated TCR beta chains in a later analysis were more clonally expanded and had lower generation probabilities. The earlier analysis of about 600 of the donors excluded approximately 17 rarely observed V segments, including chromosome 9 orphons, because counts were too low. Most TCR sequences were seen in very few donors, while some public TCRs were found in many individuals. Several of the top co-occurrence clusters appeared to be linked to parvovirus B19, influenza, CMV and Epstein-Barr virus, according to a later analysis.

The cohort comprised 666 healthy bone marrow donors. At the time of sampling, all cohort members were nominally healthy, though unrecorded immune exposures were likely present. The donor tested CMV seronegative and was one of the 352 seronegative cohort members. Each donor provided a peripheral blood sample, and peripheral blood mononuclear cells were used for TCR beta sequencing. The Qiagen DNeasy Blood Extraction Kit was used to extract genomic DNA from the blood cell samples. With respect to this clone: Its specific antigen is unknown. No per-base quality is available; no much larger clone lies one base away.

The library was produced with the immunoSEQ multiplex PCR assay. For the multiplex PCR, a mixture combining 60 forward primers for TCR Vbeta segments and 13 reverse primers for TCR Jbeta segments was used. Amplification of the CDR3 region of rearranged TCR beta genes was performed with a multiplex PCR assay on genomic DNA. The Illumina HiSeq System was used to sequence the amplified TCR beta libraries as 87-base-pair reads. On the study's bioinformatics: In a later analysis, roughly 80 million unique TCR beta chains were counted across the approximately 620 repertoires, and around 10 million of these chains were shared by at least two donors. Raw reads were error-corrected and collapsed into unique sequences with a nearest-neighbor algorithm that merged closely related sequences to remove PCR and sequencing errors. Alignment of CDR3 sequences to IMGT reference sequences was used to assign V, D and J gene segments. For a sequence to be retained, a match of at least six nucleotides to both a V gene segment and a J gene segment was required. Rearrangements were classified as productive when the CDR3 lacked stop codons and remained in frame with V and J, and all other rearrangements were classified as non-productive. Following IMGT convention, CDR3 was defined as the stretch from the second conserved V-encoded cysteine up to the conserved J-encoded phenylalanine. The earlier analysis of about 610 of the donors excluded sequences that lacked an unambiguous match to a single V gene segment. An earlier analysis of several hundred of the donors called V segments functional above 56.7% productive rearrangements and segregating when the between-donor standard deviation exceeded 5%. A statistical classification framework was built for diagnosing cytomegalovirus status from the catalog of TCR beta chain sequences. In a later analysis, V and J genes were assigned by comparing TCR nucleotide sequences against IMGT/GENE-DB human TR gene sequences. A later analysis assigned CDR3 sequences and most-parsimonious VDJ recombination scenarios with the TCRdist pipeline. In a later analysis, each TCR beta chain was defined by its CDR3 amino acid sequence together with its V-gene family, and reads lacking a unique V-gene family were excluded. In a later analysis, 450 to 600 highly shared, low-generation-probability nucleotide sequences were removed to address suspected cross-contamination and a sequencing artifact. For each public chain, a later analysis derived a clonal expansion index from normalized ranks of inferred template counts within each repertoire. In a later analysis, generation probabilities were computed using a VDJ recombination model fitted to out-of-frame rearrangements, and the results were checked against IGoR. A later analysis scored TCR-TCR, TCR-HLA and TCR-CMV co-occurrence with hypergeometric tests, applying a repertoire-size bias correction to TCR pairs. False discovery rates were estimated in a later analysis by permuting HLA or CMV assignments 20 times. In a later analysis, co-occurring TCRs were grouped using DBSCAN, and TCRdist sequence similarity was added for clustering within HLA-allele-positive subsets. Co-occurrence clustering excluded repertoires with fewer than 30,000 or more than 120,000 public chains, plus five with anomalous nucleotide sharing. TCRdb's version of the immuneACCESS table is confined to in-frame rearrangements and falls short of the full clone set. An unresolved V gene accounts for under half of the shortfall where checked; the remainder is of unknown origin. V and J calls plus clone size are reproduced from that table; the DNA served to infer D and trimming. The sample table records roughly 110,000 clones; 70% to 85% of these occur just once. The leading ten clones occupy roughly 4.2% of the sample.

The sequenced sample consisted of PBMCs. The source is a male donor in good health and CMV-seronegative.

The CDR3 protein: CASSSPAGGRYEQYF. The nucleotide sequence reads as follows: TGTGCCAGCAGCTCCCCAGCGGGGGGGCGCTACGAGCAGTACTTC. The chain was built from TRBV13 and TRBJ2-5, and 10 junctional nucleotides match TRBD2. With the DNA end fitting TRBJ2-7 better, the J assignment may be wrong. Based on the germline V gene (reference sequence), the CDR1 and CDR2 sequences are PRHDT and FYEKMQ. There are 15 amino acids in the CDR3, from cysteine to phenylalanine inclusive. Solely the CDR3 DNA is kept, with 45 bases framed from the first base.